This T cell receptor beta chain was recorded in a study of chemoradiotherapy in HPV16-positive cancers. V gave up 2 bases and J gave up 4 bases, with 6 bases separating them. Germline loops: CDR1 SEHNR, CDR2 FQNEAQ (reference sequence). The CDR3 is made up of 13 amino acids. Comments on this clone: Its antigen is unidentified.

The table came from immunoSEQ multiplex PCR; TCRdb's copy has only in-frame clones and leaves some out. The sample shows more than 8,500 clones, 91% of them seen only once. Broader study findings: Candidate HPV-specific clones and E7-related TCR motifs grew in tumor during treatment. Better recurrence-free survival went with HPV-responsive T-cell expansion in HPV16-positive patients.

The chain carries TRBV7-9 and TRBJ1-5, with D unresolved. The material sequenced was blood, taken from a patient who underwent chemoradiotherapy. The clonotype was recovered from a human donor with HPV-associated anogenital cancer. The CDR3 nucleotides are TGTGCCAGCAGCTTACAGCCTAATCAGCCCCAGCATTTT. Amino acid sequence: CASSLQPNQPQHF.